Given below is one TCR beta chain in context. Profiling relied on immunoSEQ multiplex PCR, and the TCRdb table lists in-frame clones only, not all of them. This repertoire shows 330,000 or so clones, roughly 90% found once; its top ten account for roughly 20%. CDR1 is MDHEN and CDR2 is SYDVKM in the germline V gene. The J segment lost 0 bases and the V segment lost 6 bases, leaving 11 bases of the junction unmatched. The CDR3 consists of 17 residues. These data are taken from a study of blood T cell repertoires in COVID-19. J is TRBJ1-5 and V is TRBV28, with 7 bases fitting TRBD1. This TCR came from a woman in her twenties or thirties who had recovered from COVID-19. Sequencing input: PBMCs or T cells enriched from blood (not recorded which). CDR3 loop: CASSMGQLSVSNQPQHF. Written as DNA, the CDR3 is TGTGCCAGCAGCATGGGACAGCTTAGCGTTAGCAATCAGCCCCAGCATTTT.